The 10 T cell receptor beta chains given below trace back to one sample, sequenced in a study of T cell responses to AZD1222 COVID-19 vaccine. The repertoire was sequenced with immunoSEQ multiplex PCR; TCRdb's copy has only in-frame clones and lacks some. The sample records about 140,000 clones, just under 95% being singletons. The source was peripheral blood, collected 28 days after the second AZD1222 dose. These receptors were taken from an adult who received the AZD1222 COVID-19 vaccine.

The CDR3 DNA reads as TGTGCCAGTAGTCAGCTCGGGTTTCAGCCCCAGCATTTT. This encodes CASSQLGFQPQHF. This rearrangement joins TRBV19 to TRBJ1-5, with D unresolved. CDR1 LNHDA and CDR2 SQIVND come from the germline V gene (reference sequence). The CDR3 covers 13 residues. The V end was cut by 5 bases, the J end by 6 bases, with 11 bases between. Looking up the rest from reference TRBV19 and TRBJ1-5 gives the full variable domain: DGGITQSPKYLFRKEGQNVTLSCEQNLNHDAMYWYRQDPGQGLRLIYYSQIVNDFQKGDIAEGYSVSREKKESFPLTVTSAQKNPTAFYLCASSQLGFQPQHFGDGTRLSIL.

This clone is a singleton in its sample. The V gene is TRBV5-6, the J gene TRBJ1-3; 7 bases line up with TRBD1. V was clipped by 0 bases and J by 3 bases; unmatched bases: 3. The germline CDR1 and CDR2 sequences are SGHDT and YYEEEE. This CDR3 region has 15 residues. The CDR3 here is CASSLVGTVGNTIYF. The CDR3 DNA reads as TGTGCCAGCAGCTTGGTGGGGACAGTTGGAAACACCATATATTTT.

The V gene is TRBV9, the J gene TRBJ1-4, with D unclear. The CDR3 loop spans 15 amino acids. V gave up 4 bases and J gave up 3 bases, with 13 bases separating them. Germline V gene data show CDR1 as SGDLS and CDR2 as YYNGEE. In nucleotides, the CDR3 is TGTGCCAGCAGCCCTTGGGTGGGCCCTAATGAAAAACTGTTTTTT. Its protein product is CASSPWVGPNEKLFF.

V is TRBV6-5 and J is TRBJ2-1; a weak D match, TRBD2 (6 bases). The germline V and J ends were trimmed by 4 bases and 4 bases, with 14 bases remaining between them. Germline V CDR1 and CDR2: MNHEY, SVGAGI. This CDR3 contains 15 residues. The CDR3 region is CASSSGDPMYNEQFF. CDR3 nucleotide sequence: TGTGCCAGCAGTTCGGGGGACCCAATGTACAATGAGCAGTTCTTC.

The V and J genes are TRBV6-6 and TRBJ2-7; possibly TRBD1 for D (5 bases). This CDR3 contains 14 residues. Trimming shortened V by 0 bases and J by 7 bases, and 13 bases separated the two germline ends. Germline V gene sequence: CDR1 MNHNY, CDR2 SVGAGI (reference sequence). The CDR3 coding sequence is TGTGCCAGCAGTTACTCGGTACAGGTGGGTGAGCAGTACTTC. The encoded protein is CASSYSVQVGEQYF.

In DNA form, the CDR3 reads TGTGCCAGCAGTCCAACTTCCCTCTATAGCGGGTCCTTCACCGGGGAGCTGTTTTTT. Its protein is CASSPTSLYSGSFTGELFF. This rearrangement joins TRBV6-6 to TRBJ2-2; TRBD2 matches at 7 bases. CDR1 and CDR2 from the germline V gene are MNHNY and SVGAGI (reference sequence). V lost 5 bases, J lost 4 bases, and 19 bases stayed unmatched. This CDR3 contains 19 residues.

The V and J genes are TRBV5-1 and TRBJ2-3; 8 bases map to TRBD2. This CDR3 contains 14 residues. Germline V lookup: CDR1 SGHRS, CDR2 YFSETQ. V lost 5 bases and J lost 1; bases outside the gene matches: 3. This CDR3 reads CASSGAGGTDTQYF. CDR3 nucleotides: TGCGCCAGCAGTGGAGCGGGGGGCACAGATACGCAGTATTTT.

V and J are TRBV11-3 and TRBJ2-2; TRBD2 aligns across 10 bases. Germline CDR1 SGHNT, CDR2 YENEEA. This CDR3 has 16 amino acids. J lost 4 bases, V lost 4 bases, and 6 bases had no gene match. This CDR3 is CASSSYSSGGTGELFF. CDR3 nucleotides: TGTGCCAGCAGCTCATACTCTAGCGGGGGCACCGGGGAGCTGTTTTTT.

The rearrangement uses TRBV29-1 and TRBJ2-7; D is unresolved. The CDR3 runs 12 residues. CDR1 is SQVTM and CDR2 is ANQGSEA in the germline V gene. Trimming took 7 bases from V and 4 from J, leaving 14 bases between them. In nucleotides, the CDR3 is TGCAGCGCCGTACTGGGTGGGTACGAGCAGTACTTC. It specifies CSAVLGGYEQYF.

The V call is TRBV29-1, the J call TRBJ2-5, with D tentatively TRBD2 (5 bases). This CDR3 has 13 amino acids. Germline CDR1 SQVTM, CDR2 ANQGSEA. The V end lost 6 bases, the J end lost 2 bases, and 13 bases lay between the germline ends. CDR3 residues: CSVGVGGQETQYF. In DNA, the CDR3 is TGCAGCGTCGGGGTGGGCGGACAAGAGACCCAGTACTTC.